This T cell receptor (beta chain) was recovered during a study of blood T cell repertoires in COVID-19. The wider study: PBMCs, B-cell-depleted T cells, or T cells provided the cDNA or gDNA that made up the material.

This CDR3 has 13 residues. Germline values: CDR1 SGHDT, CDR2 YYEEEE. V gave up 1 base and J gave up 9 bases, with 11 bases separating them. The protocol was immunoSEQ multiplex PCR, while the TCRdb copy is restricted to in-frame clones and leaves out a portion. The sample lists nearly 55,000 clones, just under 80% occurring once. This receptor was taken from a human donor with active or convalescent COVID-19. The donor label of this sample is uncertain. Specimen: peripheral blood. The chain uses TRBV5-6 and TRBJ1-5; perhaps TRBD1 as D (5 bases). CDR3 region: CASSLPGGGPQHF. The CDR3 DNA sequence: TGTGCCAGCAGCTTGCCCGGGGGGGGGCCCCAGCATTTT.